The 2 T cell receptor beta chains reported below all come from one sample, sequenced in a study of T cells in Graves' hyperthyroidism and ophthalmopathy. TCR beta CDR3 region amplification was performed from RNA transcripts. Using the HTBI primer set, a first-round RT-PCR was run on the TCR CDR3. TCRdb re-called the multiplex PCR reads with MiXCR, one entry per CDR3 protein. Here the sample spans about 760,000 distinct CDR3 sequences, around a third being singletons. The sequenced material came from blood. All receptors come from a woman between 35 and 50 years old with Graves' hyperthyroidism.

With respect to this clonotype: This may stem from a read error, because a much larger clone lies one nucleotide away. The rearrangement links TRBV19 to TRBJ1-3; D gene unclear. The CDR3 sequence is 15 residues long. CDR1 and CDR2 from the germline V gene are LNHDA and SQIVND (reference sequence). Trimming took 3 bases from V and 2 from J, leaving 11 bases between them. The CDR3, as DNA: TGTGCCAGTAGTATTTCCGTCGGCCCTGGAAACACCATATATTTT. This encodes CASSISVGPGNTIYF. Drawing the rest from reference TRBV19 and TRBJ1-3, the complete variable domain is DGGITQSPKYLFRKEGQNVTLSCEQNLNHDAMYWYRQDPGQGLRLIYYSQIVNDFQKGDIAEGYSVSREKKESFPLTVTSAQKNPTAFYLCASSISVGPGNTIYFGEGSWLTVV.

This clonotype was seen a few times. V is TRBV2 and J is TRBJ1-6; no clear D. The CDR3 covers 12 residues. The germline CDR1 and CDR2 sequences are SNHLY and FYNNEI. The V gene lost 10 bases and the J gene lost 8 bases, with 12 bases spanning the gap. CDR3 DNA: TGTGCCACCTCGGGGAGGGATTCACCCCTCCACTTT. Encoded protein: CATSGRDSPLHF.